The source of this T cell receptor (beta chain) is a study of radiotherapy plus CTLA-4 blockade in lung cancer. Across the study: Objective responses were recorded in around a sixth of patients, with disease control recorded in 25% to 35%.

Regarding this clone: Its antigen is undetermined.

V dropped 3 bases and J dropped 0; count of bases not matched to a gene: 4. CDR1 and CDR2 (germline): ENHRY, SYGVKD. This CDR3 has 15 amino acids. Points from the study as a whole: Once radiotherapy plus ipilimumab had been given, TCR clones derived from tumor expanded in blood. Alongside interferon-beta, early blood T cell clone dynamics were reportedly the best predictor of response.

The protocol was immunoSEQ multiplex PCR, while the TCRdb copy is restricted to in-frame clones and leaves out a portion. Here the sample spans more than 40,000 clones, roughly 76% being singletons. The chain recombines TRBV10-3 with TRBJ1-2; TRBD1 matches 7 bases. This clonotype was obtained from a human donor with non-small cell lung cancer who had a complete response to radiotherapy plus ipilimumab. The sample consisted of peripheral blood, taken from a patient treated with radiotherapy plus ipilimumab. In nucleotides, the CDR3 is TGTGCCATCAGTGATAAGGGGGCGGCTAACTATGGCTACACCTTC. Translated, it gives CAISDKGAANYGYTF.